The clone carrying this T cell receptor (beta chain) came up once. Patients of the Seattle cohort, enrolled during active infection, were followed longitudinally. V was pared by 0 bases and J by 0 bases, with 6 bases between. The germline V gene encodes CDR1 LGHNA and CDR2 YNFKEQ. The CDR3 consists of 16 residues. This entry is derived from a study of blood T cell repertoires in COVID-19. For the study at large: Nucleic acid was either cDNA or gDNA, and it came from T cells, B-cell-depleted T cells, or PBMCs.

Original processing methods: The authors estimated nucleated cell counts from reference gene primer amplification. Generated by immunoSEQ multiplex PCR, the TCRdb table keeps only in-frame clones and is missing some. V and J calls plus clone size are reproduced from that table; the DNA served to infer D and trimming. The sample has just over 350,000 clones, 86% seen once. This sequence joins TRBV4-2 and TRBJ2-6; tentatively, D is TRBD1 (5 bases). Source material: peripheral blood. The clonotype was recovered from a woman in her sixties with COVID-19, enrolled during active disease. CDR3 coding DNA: TGTGCCAGCAGCCAAGACAGGGTCTCTGGGGCCAACGTCCTGACTTTC. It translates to CASSQDRVSGANVLTF.